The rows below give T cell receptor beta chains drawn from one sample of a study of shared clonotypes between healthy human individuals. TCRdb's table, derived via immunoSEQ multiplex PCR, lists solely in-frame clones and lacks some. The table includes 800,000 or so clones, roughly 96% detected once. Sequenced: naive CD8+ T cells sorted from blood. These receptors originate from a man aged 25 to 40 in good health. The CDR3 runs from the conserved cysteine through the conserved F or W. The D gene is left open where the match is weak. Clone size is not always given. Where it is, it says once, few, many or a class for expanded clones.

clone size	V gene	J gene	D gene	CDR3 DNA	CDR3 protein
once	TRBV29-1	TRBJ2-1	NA	TGCAGCGTTGAATACGGGAACTCCTACAATGAGCAGTTCTTC	CSVEYGNSYNEQFF
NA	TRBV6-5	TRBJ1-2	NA	TGTGCCAGCTGGGGTTTGAGGGAAAATGGCTACACCTTC	CASWGLRENGYTF
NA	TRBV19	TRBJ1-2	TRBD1	TGTGCCAGTAGTTTACAGGGGGCACAGGGCTACACCTTC	CASSLQGAQGYTF
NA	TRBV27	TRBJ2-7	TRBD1	TGTGCCAGCAGTTCGACAGGGGGCAGGTACGAGCAGTACTTC	CASSSTGGRYEQYF
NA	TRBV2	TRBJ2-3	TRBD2	TGTGCCAGCACCGGGGGGAGCACAGATACGCAGTATTTT	CASTGGSTDTQYF
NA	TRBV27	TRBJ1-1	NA	TGTGCCAGCAGTAGCAACACTGAAGCTTTCTTT	CASSSNTEAFF
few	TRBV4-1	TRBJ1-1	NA	TGCGCCAGCAGCCAAGATCCATCACGTACCCCCACTGAAGCTTTCTTT	CASSQDPSRTPTEAFF
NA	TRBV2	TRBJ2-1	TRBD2	TGTGCCAGCAGTTTATTTGGACTAGCGGACTCCCAAAGGTACAATGAGCAGTTCTTC	CASSLFGLADSQRYNEQFF
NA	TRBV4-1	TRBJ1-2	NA	TGCGCCAGCAGCCAAGACAGCTTAACTAACTATGGCTACACCTTC	CASSQDSLTNYGYTF
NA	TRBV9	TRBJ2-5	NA	TGTGCCAGCAGCCCCCGGCAAGGGGCCCAGTACTTC	CASSPRQGAQYF
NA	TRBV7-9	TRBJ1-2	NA	TGTGCCAGCAGCTTAGTTTTTGCTGGAGATGGCTACACCTTC	CASSLVFAGDGYTF
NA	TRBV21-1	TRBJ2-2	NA	TGTGCCAGCAGCCCCGGGACAGGGGATACGAACACCGGGGAGCTGTTTTTT	CASSPGTGDTNTGELFF
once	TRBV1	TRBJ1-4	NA	TGCACCAGCAGCCAAGCAACAGGGGGCGATGAAAAACTGTTTTTT	CTSSQATGGDEKLFF
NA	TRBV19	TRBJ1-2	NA	TGTGCCACCCAGGGAGGGAAGGAAGGCTACACCTTC	CATQGGKEGYTF
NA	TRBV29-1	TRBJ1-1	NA	TGCAGCGTTGAAGGCTTGGACACTGAAGCTTTCTTT	CSVEGLDTEAFF
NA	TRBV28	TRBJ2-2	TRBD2	TGTGCCAGCAGTTTAGGACTAGCGGGAGGGCCGCGCACCGGGGAGCTGTTTTTT	CASSLGLAGGPRTGELFF
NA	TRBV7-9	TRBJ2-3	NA	TGTGCCAGCAGCTTTGACAACACAGATACGCAGTATTTT	CASSFDNTDTQYF
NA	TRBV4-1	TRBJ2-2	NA	TGCGCCAGCAGCCAAGTAGCGTCCTCGAACACCGGGGAGCTGTTTTTT	CASSQVASSNTGELFF
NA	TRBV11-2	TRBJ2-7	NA	TGTGCCAGCAGCTGGACAGACTACGAGCAGTACTTC	CASSWTDYEQYF
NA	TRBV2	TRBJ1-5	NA	TGTGCCAGCAGTGAAGTTATTGGAGGCAATCAGCCCCAGCATTTT	CASSEVIGGNQPQHF
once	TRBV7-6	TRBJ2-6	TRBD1	TGTGCCAGCAGCTCATGGACAGGGGGCCGAACTGGGGCCAACGTCCTGACTTTC	CASSSWTGGRTGANVLTF
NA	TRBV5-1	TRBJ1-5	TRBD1	TGCGCCAGCAGCCCCTGGGGACAGGGCAGCAATCAGCCCCAGCATTTT	CASSPWGQGSNQPQHF